Each of the 6 T cell receptor beta chains below was sequenced from the same sample in a study of identical twins listed by TCRdb under 2016. The method was 5' RACE. The sample was run on an Illumina HiSeq 2000. The public reads were quality trimmed at Q25 with fastp and then assembled into clones with MiXCR by TCRdb, keeping productive beta chains. For every CDR3 protein sequence, its rows merge into one entry that carries the most common genes and DNA. The sample yields about 190,000 distinct CDR3 sequences; about 15% were counted once. 40% of the sample is in the top ten clones. The sample was also linked to a second study, of T cells expressing NK-cell markers.

Sequenced sample: CD8+ T cells sorted from blood. The receptors here all came from a woman between 18 and 29 years old in good health.

The chain couples TRBV20-1 to TRBJ2-2; TRBD1 matches 8 bases. Trimming at V came to 2 bases and at J to 4 bases, leaving 3 bases not matched to a gene. CDR1 and CDR2 (germline): DFQATT, SNEGSKA (reference sequence). The CDR3 is made up of 14 amino acids. This CDR3 is CSARNTGGTGELFF. CDR3 DNA: TGCAGTGCTAGAAATACAGGGGGCACCGGGGAGCTGTTTTTT.

The V and J genes are TRBV5-1 and TRBJ2-7; TRBD2 might be the D (6 bases). The V gene lost 2 bases and the J gene lost 2 bases, with 20 bases spanning the gap. The CDR3 runs 17 residues. CDR1 and CDR2 from the germline V gene are SGHRS and YFSETQ. CDR3 nucleotide sequence: TGCGCCAGCAGCTTAAGCCCTCCGGGACTCCTTCCCTACGAGCAGTACTTC. It encodes CASSLSPPGLLPYEQYF.

The chain has TRBV5-6 and TRBJ2-1; a possible D gene is TRBD2 (5 bases). The germline CDR1 and CDR2 sequences are SGHDT and YYEEEE. Trimming removed 2 bases from V and 8 bases from J, with 11 bases in between. This CDR3 comprises 13 residues. The CDR3 DNA sequence: TGTGCCAGCAGCTTTGAGGGAGTCCATGAGCAGTTCTTC. The encoded protein is CASSFEGVHEQFF.

This clonotype was seen repeatedly, ten times or more. The rearrangement uses TRBV10-3 and TRBJ1-1; D unclear. The V and J ends lost 3 bases and 1 base respectively, with 12 bases between them. Germline CDR1 ENHRY, CDR2 SYGVKD. This CDR3 contains 15 residues. CDR3 sequence: CAISEWGYQNTEAFF. CDR3 nucleotide sequence: TGTGCCATCAGTGAATGGGGATATCAGAACACTGAAGCTTTCTTT.

This clonotype turned up a few times. The chain employs TRBV10-3 and TRBJ1-5; D remains unclear. Germline V gives CDR1 ENHRY, CDR2 SYGVKD. The CDR3 has 13 residues. Trimming removed 3 bases from V and 2 bases from J, with 5 bases in between. The CDR3 region is CAISEDGNQPQHF. The CDR3 coding sequence is TGTGCCATCAGTGAAGATGGCAATCAGCCCCAGCATTTT.

J is TRBJ2-2 and V is TRBV6-1; 8 bases match TRBD2. The CDR3 totals 16 residues. With V trimmed by 2 bases and J by 7 bases, 9 bases remained unmatched. Looked up from germline, CDR1 is MNHNS and CDR2 is SASEGT. The CDR3 sequence is CASSEYGTRLVGELFF. The CDR3 DNA sequence: TGTGCCAGCAGTGAATACGGGACTAGGCTGGTCGGGGAGCTGTTTTTT.